The clone carrying this T cell receptor beta chain was picked up one time. CDR1 is SGDLS, CDR2 YYNGEE, per germline. With V trimmed by 4 bases and J by 2 bases, 6 bases remained unmatched. The CDR3 contains 16 residues. Per the study methods: Estimation of nucleated cell counts relied on the amplification of reference gene primers. TCRdb keeps only in-frame clones here, not all; method: immunoSEQ multiplex PCR. The V and J calls and clone size were taken over from that table, and D and trimming were inferred from the DNA. The data show a few hundred thousand clones, about 87% seen once. This sample was taken from a study of blood T cell repertoires in COVID-19. Study overall: Collection of acute and convalescent COVID-19 samples took place in the United States, Italy and Spain. Sources were T cells, B-cell-depleted T cells, or PBMCs; the material itself was cDNA or gDNA.

The source is a woman in her forties with acute or convalescent COVID-19. V usage is TRBV9 and J usage is TRBJ2-3; 11 bases map to TRBD2. Sequenced sample: peripheral blood. CDR3 protein: CASSLGTSGTTDTQYF. The CDR3 DNA reads as TGTGCCAGCAGCTTAGGGACTAGCGGAACCACAGATACGCAGTATTTT.